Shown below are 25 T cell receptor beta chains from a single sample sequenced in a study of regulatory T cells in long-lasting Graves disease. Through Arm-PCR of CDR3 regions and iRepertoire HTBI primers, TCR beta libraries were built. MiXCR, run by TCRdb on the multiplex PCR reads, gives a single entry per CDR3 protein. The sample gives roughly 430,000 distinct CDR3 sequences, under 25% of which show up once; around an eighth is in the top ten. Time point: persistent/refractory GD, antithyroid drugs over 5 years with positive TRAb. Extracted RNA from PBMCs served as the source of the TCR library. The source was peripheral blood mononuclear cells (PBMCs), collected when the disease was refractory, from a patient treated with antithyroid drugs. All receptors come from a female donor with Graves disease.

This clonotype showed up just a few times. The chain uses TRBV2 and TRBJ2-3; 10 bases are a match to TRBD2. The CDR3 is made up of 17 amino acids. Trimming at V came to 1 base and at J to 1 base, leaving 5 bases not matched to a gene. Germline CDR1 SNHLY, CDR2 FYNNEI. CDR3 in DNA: TGTGCCAGCAGTGAAGATGGGCTAGCGGGAGGCACAGATACGCAGTATTTT. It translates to CASSEDGLAGGTDTQYF.

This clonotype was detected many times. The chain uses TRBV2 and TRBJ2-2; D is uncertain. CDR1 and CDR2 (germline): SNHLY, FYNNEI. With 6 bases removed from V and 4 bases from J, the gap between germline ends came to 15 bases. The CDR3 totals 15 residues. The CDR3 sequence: CASSGVGSATGELFF. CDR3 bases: TGTGCCAGCAGCGGAGTGGGGTCGGCCACCGGGGAGCTGTTTTTT.

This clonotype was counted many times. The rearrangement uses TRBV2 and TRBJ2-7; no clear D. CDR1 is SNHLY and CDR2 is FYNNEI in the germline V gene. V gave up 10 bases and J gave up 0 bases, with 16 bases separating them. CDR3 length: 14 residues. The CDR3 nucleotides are TGTGCCACCAGAGTCACAGTTAACTCCTACGAGCAGTACTTC. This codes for CATRVTVNSYEQYF.

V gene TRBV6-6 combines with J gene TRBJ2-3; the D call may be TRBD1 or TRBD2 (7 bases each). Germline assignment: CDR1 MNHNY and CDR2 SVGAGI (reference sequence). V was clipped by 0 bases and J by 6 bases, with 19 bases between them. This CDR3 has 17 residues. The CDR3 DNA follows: TGTGCCAGCAGTTACTCGGTTGAGGGAGGGGGCTGGGATACGCAGTATTTT. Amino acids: CASSYSVEGGGWDTQYF.

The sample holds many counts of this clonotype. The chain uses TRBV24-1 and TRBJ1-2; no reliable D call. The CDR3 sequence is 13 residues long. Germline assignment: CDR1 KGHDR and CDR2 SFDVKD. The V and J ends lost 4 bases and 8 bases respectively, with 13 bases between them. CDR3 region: CATSEANEWGYTF. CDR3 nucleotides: TGTGCCACCAGTGAGGCTAATGAGTGGGGCTACACCTTC.

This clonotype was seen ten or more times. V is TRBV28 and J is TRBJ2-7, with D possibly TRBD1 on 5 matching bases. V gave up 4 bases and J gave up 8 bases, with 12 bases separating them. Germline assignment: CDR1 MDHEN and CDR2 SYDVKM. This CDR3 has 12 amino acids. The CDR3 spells CASSSGQIKQYF. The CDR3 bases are TGTGCCAGCAGTTCCGGACAAATCAAGCAGTACTTC.

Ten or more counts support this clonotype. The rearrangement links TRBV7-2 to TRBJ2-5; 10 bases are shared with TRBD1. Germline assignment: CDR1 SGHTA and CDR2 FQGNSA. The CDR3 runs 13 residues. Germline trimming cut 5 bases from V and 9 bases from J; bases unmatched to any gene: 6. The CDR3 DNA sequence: TGTGCCAGCAGCCGGCGGACAGGGGGGCCCCAGTACTTC. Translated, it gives CASSRRTGGPQYF. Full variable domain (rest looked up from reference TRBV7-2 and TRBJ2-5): GAGVSQSPSNKVTEKGKDVELRCDPISGHTALYWYRQSLGQGLEFLIYFQGNSAPDKSGLPSDRFSAERTGGSVSTLTIQRTQQEDSAVYLCASSRRTGGPQYFGPGTRLLVL.

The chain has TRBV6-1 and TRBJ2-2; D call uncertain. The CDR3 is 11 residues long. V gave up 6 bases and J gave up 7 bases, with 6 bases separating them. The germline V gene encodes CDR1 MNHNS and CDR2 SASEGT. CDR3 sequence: CASRHDGELFF. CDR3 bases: TGTGCCAGCAGACACGACGGGGAGCTGTTTTTT.

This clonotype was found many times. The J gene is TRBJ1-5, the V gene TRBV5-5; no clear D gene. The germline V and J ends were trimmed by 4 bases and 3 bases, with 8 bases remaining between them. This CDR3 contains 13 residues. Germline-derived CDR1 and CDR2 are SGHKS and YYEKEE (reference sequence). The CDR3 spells CASSLLDNQPQHF. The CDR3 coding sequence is TGTGCCAGCAGCCTCCTGGACAATCAGCCCCAGCATTTT. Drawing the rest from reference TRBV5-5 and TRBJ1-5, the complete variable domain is DAGVTQSPTHLIKTRGQQVTLRCSPISGHKSVSWYQQVLGQGPQFIFQYYEKEERGRGNFPDRFSARQFPNYSSELNVNALLLGDSALYLCASSLLDNQPQHFGDGTRLSIL.

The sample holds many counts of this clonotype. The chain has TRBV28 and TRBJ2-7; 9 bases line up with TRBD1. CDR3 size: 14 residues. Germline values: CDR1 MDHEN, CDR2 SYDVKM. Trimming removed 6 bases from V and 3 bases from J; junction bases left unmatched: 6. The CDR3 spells CASRPGQGFYEQYF. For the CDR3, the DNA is TGTGCCAGCAGACCGGGACAGGGTTTCTACGAGCAGTACTTC.

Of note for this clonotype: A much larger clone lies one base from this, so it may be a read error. The CDR3 region has the DNA TGTGCCAGCAGCCAATATGGGACAGTTTATGGCCACACCTTC. Its protein product is CASSQYGTVYGHTF. The chain combines TRBV27 with TRBJ1-2, with 7 nucleotides matching TRBD1. Germline V gene lookup returns CDR1 MNHEY and CDR2 SMNVEV (reference sequence). CDR3 length: 14 amino acids.

CDR3 DNA: TGTGCCAGCACGCCCCGAGGTACGGGCCACTACAATGAGCAGTTCTTC. Amino acids: CASTPRGTGHYNEQFF. The rearrangement links TRBV28 to TRBJ2-1; D remains ambiguous. Germline values: CDR1 MDHEN, CDR2 SYDVKM. V was cut by 7 bases and J by 3 bases, with 19 bases left in between. The CDR3 totals 16 residues.

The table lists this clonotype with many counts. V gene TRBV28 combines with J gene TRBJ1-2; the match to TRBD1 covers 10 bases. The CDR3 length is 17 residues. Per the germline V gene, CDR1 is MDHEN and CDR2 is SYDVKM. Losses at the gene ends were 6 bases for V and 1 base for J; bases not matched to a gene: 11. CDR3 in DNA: TGTGCCAGCAGGACCGGGACAGGGGAACATTATAACTATGGCTACACCTTC. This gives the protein CASRTGTGEHYNYGYTF.

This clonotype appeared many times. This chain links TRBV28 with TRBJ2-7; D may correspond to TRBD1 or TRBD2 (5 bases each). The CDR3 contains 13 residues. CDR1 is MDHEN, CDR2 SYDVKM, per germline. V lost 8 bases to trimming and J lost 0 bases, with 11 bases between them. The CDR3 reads CASLSGASYEQYF. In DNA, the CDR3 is TGTGCCAGCCTATCCGGGGCCTCCTACGAGCAGTACTTC.

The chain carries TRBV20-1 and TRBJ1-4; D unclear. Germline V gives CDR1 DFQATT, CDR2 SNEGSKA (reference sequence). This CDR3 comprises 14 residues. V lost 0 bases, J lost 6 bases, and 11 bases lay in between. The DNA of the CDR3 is TGCAGTGCTAGAGACCGACGGGAAGATGAAAAACTGTTTTTT. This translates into CSARDRREDEKLFF.

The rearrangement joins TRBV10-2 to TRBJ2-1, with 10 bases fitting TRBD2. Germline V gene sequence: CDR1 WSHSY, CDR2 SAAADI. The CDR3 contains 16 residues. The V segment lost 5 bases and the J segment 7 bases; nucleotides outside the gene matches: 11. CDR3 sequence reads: CASSPLGAGGWNEQFF. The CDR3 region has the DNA TGCGCCAGCAGTCCTCTCGGAGCGGGAGGGTGGAATGAGCAGTTCTTC.

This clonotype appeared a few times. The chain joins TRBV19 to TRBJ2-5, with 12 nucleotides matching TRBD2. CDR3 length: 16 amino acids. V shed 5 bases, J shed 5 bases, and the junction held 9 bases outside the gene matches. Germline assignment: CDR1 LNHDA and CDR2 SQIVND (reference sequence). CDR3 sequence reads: CASSSRLAGVLETQYF. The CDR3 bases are TGTGCCAGTAGTTCCAGACTAGCGGGAGTTTTGGAGACCCAGTACTTC.

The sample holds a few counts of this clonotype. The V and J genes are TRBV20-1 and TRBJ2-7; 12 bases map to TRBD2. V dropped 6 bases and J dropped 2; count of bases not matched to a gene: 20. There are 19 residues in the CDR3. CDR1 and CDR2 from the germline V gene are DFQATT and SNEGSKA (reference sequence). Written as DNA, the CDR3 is TGCAGTGCCAATACGCGACTAGCGGGAGCCGGTCATGGACCCTACGAGCAGTACTTC. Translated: CSANTRLAGAGHGPYEQYF.

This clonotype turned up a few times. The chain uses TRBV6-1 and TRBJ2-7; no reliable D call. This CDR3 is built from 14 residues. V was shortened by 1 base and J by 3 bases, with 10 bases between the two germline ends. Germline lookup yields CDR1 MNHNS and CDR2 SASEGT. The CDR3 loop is CASSEGDLHYEQYF. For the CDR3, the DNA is TGTGCCAGCAGTGAAGGCGACCTCCACTACGAGCAGTACTTC.

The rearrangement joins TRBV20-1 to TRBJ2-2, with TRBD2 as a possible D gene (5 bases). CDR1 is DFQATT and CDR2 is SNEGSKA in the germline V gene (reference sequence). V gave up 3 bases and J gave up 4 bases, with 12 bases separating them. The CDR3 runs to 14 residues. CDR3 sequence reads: CSASDGVGTGELFF. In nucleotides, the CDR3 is TGCAGTGCTAGCGACGGGGTGGGCACCGGGGAGCTGTTTTTT.

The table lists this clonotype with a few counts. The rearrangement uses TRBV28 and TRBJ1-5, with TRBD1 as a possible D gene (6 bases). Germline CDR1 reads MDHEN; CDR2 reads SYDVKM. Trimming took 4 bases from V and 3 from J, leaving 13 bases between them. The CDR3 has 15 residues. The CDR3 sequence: CASSSPRGPNQPQHF. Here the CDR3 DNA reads TGTGCCAGCAGTTCTCCCCGGGGGCCCAATCAGCCCCAGCATTTT.

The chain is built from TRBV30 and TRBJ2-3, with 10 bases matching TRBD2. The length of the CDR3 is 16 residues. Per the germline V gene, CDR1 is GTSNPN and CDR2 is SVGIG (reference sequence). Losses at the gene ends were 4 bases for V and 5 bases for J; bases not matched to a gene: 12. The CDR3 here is CAWTPGSSGSKDTQYF. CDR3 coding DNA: TGTGCCTGGACCCCCGGGTCTAGCGGGAGTAAAGATACGCAGTATTTT. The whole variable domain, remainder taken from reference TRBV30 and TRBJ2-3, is SQTIHQWPATLVQPVGSPLSLECTVEGTSNPNLYWYRQAAGRGLQLLFYSVGIGQISSEVPQNLSASRPQDRQFILSSKKLLLSDSGFYLCAWTPGSSGSKDTQYFGPGTRLTVL.

The CDR3 protein is CASGGLTGANVLTF. The CDR3 bases are TGTGCCAGCGGGGGACTTACCGGGGCCAACGTCCTGACTTTC. This chain uses TRBV6-1 with TRBJ2-6, with D perhaps matching TRBD2 (6 bases). The CDR3 runs to 14 residues. Germline CDR1 reads MNHNS; CDR2 reads SASEGT. V was cut by 8 bases and J by 4 bases, with 12 bases left in between.

The CDR3 bases are TGTGCCACAACCTCGTGGTTAGCGGGAGCTCAGCACTACGAGCAGTACTTC. Translated: CATTSWLAGAQHYEQYF. This chain links TRBV28 with TRBJ2-7; 9 nucleotides line up with TRBD2. V lost 10 bases, J lost 3 bases, and 19 bases stayed unmatched. CDR1 MDHEN and CDR2 SYDVKM come from the germline V gene. The CDR3 runs 17 residues.

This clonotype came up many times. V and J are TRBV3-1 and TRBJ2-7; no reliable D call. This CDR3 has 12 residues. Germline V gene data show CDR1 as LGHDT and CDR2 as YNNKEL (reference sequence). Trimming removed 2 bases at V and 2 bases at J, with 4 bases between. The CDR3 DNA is TGTGCCAGCAGCCAAAGTCCCTACGAGCAGTACTTC. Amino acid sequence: CASSQSPYEQYF.